Below are 5 T cell receptor beta chains sequenced from a single sample in a study of blood T cells in healthy people across ages. The authors ran a second PCR of about 7 to 11 cycles using a sample-barcoded 5' primer and a J-beta primer mix. TCRdb itself ran the 5' RACE reads through MiXCR, one entry per CDR3 protein. The table lists about 700,000 distinct CDR3 sequences, about 32% of them singletons, with approximately 15% in the top ten. Source material: blood. Source of these receptors: an elderly woman in good health.

The chain couples TRBV12-3 or TRBV12-4 to TRBJ2-3; 8 bases map to TRBD2. The CDR3 covers 15 residues. J lost 4 bases, V lost 7 bases, and 10 bases had no gene match. Here the CDR3 DNA reads TGTGCCAGCATCCACGGGGGGGTGAGCCCAGATACGCAGTATTTT. Translation: CASIHGGVSPDTQYF.

The sample holds many counts of this clonotype. The chain links TRBV4-2 to TRBJ1-2, with a tentative D call TRBD1 (6 bases). Deletions cut 4 bases from V and 3 bases from J, with 18 bases between. The CDR3 runs to 16 residues. Germline V gene sequence: CDR1 LGHNA, CDR2 YNFKEQ. The CDR3 DNA reads TGTGCCAGCAGCCTGGCAGGGGATGTTGTAGACTATGGCTACACCTTC. Its protein product is CASSLAGDVVDYGYTF.

The chain joins TRBV7-9 to TRBJ1-2, with 9 bases lining up with TRBD1. The CDR3 loop spans 14 amino acids. The trim removed 5 bases at V and 4 bases at J, leaving 5 bases unmatched. CDR1 is SEHNR, CDR2 FQNEAQ, per germline (reference sequence). CDR3 loop: CASSQETGGYGYTF. The CDR3, as DNA: TGTGCCAGCAGCCAGGAGACAGGGGGCTATGGCTACACCTTC.

Ten or more counts support this clonotype. The rearrangement joins TRBV4-2 to TRBJ1-5, with TRBD1 as a possible D gene (6 bases). Trimming took off 2 bases at V and 2 bases at J, with 19 bases between the two ends. Germline CDR1 reads LGHNA; CDR2 reads YNFKEQ. The CDR3 totals 18 residues. This CDR3 reads CASSQTGTLNIGNQPQHF. In DNA, the CDR3 is TGTGCCAGCAGCCAAACAGGGACGCTCAACATCGGCAATCAGCCCCAGCATTTT.

This clonotype occurred many times. The gene calls are TRBV5-1 and TRBJ2-5; 8 nucleotides agree with TRBD1. Germline values: CDR1 SGHRS, CDR2 YFSETQ. This CDR3 has 14 residues. Unmatched junction bases numbered 5, after V lost 4 bases and J lost 3 bases. In nucleotides, the CDR3 is TGCGCCAGCAGCCGAACGACAGGGGAAGAGACCCAGTACTTC. It codes for CASSRTTGEETQYF. Using reference TRBV5-1 and TRBJ2-5 for the parts outside the CDR3, the full variable domain is KAGVTQTPRYLIKTRGQQVTLSCSPISGHRSVSWYQQTPGQGLQFLFEYFSETQRNKGNFPGRFSGRQFSNSRSEMNVSTLELGDSALYLCASSRTTGEETQYFGPGTRLLVL.